The 27 T cell receptor beta chains listed next were all sequenced from one sample in a study of T cells in Graves' hyperthyroidism and ophthalmopathy. Amplification targeted TCR beta CDR3 regions from RNA transcripts. A first-round RT-PCR of the TCR CDR3 used the HTBI primer set. TCRdb fed the multiplex PCR reads into MiXCR, producing one record per CDR3 protein. Of about 370,000 distinct CDR3 sequences in the sample, roughly 15% were seen once. The specimen sequenced was blood. These receptors originate from a woman aged 60-75 years with Graves' ophthalmopathy.

This clonotype occurred many times. The chain combines TRBV11-3 with TRBJ2-1; D perhaps matches TRBD2 (6 bases). The CDR3 consists of 17 residues. Trimming took 6 bases from V and 0 from J, leaving 18 bases between them. CDR1 is SGHNT and CDR2 is YENEEA in the germline V gene. The CDR3, as DNA: TGTGCCAGCAGTTTCGGGGCTAGCGCCAACTCCTACAATGAGCAGTTCTTC. Protein: CASSFGASANSYNEQFF. Drawing the rest from reference TRBV11-3 and TRBJ2-1, the complete variable domain is EAGVVQSPRYKIIEKKQPVAFWCNPISGHNTLYWYLQNLGQGPELLIRYENEEAVDDSQLPKDRFSAERLKGVDSTLKIQPAELGDSAVYLCASSFGASANSYNEQFFGPGTRLTVL.

This clonotype was counted only a few times. The chain carries TRBV4-1 and TRBJ2-1; weak D call: TRBD2 (5 bases). Germline CDR1 MGHRA, CDR2 YSYEKL. The germline V and J ends were trimmed by 1 base and 0 bases, with 10 bases remaining between them. This CDR3 has 16 amino acids. The CDR3 nucleotides are TGCGCCAGCAGCCAAGTTGCGGGCCCCTCCTACAATGAGCAGTTCTTC. Protein sequence: CASSQVAGPSYNEQFF.

This clonotype was seen only a few times. CDR3 in amino acids: CASSYSHGQPQHF. Written as DNA, the CDR3 is TGTGCCAGCAGTTACTCACACGGGCAGCCCCAGCATTTT. The chain uses TRBV6-5 and TRBJ1-5; D is unclear. The CDR3 covers 13 residues. Germline CDR1 and CDR2: MNHEY and SVGAGI. V dropped 0 bases and J dropped 7 bases, with 7 bases sitting between them.

The V and J genes are TRBV29-1 and TRBJ1-1; no reliable D call. Germline assignment: CDR1 SQVTM and CDR2 ANQGSEA. This CDR3 comprises 13 residues. Trimming pared 3 bases from V and 1 base from J, leaving 9 bases between. This CDR3 is CSVEWAPNTEAFF. In DNA, the CDR3 is TGCAGCGTTGAGTGGGCCCCGAACACTGAAGCTTTCTTT.

The table lists this clonotype with many counts. The V gene is TRBV3-1, the J gene TRBJ2-1; 11 bases align to TRBD2. Trimming cost V 3 bases and J 4 bases; bases outside gene matches: 2. CDR3 length: 15 amino acids. CDR1 and CDR2 (germline): LGHDT, YNNKEL (reference sequence). CDR3 amino acids: CASSQTSGIYNEQFF. The CDR3, as DNA: TGTGCCAGCAGCCAGACTAGCGGGATTTACAATGAGCAGTTCTTC.

This sequence joins TRBV24-1 and TRBJ2-3; D is unclear. CDR1 and CDR2 (germline): KGHDR, SFDVKD. Trimming took off 6 bases at V and 5 bases at J, with 5 bases between the two ends. CDR3 length: 11 amino acids. CDR3 sequence (DNA): TGTGCCACCAGTTTGGAAGATACGCAGTATTTT. Translated: CATSLEDTQYF.

This chain uses TRBV10-2 with TRBJ1-4; the D gene is possibly TRBD1 (6 bases). Per germline, CDR1 WSHSY and CDR2 SAAADI. The V end lost 4 bases, the J end lost 5 bases, and 17 bases lay between the germline ends. CDR3 length: 16 residues. The CDR3 protein is CASSVGRGHGNEKLFF. CDR3 coding DNA: TGCGCCAGCAGTGTAGGCCGGGGACATGGCAATGAAAAACTGTTTTTT.

This clonotype was seen at least ten times. One end of the junction does not line up with germline, which may come from a read error. The genes are TRBV10-3 and TRBJ2-7, with D tentatively TRBD1 (5 bases). Germline V gives CDR1 ENHRY, CDR2 SYGVKD. CDR3 length: 14 residues. The CDR3 nucleotides read TGTGCCATCAGGGAGTCACAGGCTGGCCACGAGCAGTACTTC. It yields the protein CAIRESQAGHEQYF.

This clonotype was picked up many times. The chain employs TRBV30 and TRBJ1-1; unclear D gene. The CDR3 length is 13 residues. Germline V gene lookup returns CDR1 GTSNPN and CDR2 SVGIG (reference sequence). The germline V and J ends were trimmed by 2 bases and 4 bases, with 11 bases remaining between them. The CDR3 loop is CAWSIQSATEAFF. The CDR3 nucleotides are TGTGCCTGGAGTATTCAATCGGCCACTGAAGCTTTCTTT.

This clonotype has a count of ten or more. The CDR3 DNA is TGTGCCACCAGCCCCCCGGGACTAGCGGGACCTAATGAGCAGTTCTTC. It translates to CATSPPGLAGPNEQFF. This chain links TRBV24-1 with TRBJ2-1, with 13 bases identical to TRBD2. V gave up 7 bases and J gave up 7 bases; unmatched junction bases: 9. The germline gives CDR1 KGHDR, CDR2 SFDVKD. The CDR3 runs 16 residues.

V is TRBV18 and J is TRBJ2-2; 9 nucleotides align to TRBD1. V was pared by 3 bases and J by 0 bases, with 5 bases of the junction left unmatched. CDR1 and CDR2 (germline): KGHSH, LQKENI. This CDR3 is built from 17 residues. This chain's CDR3 is CASSPVWTGANTGELFF. CDR3 in DNA: TGTGCCAGCTCACCGGTATGGACAGGGGCGAACACCGGGGAGCTGTTTTTT.

This clonotype has just a few counts. The rearrangement links TRBV19 to TRBJ1-5; D uncertain. Deletions cut 1 base from V and 0 bases from J, with 7 bases between. This CDR3 has 15 residues. Germline V lookup: CDR1 LNHDA, CDR2 SQIVND (reference sequence). The CDR3 loop reads CASSIGKNSNQPQHF. In nucleotides, the CDR3 is TGTGCCAGTAGTATAGGGAAGAATAGCAATCAGCCCCAGCATTTT.

This clonotype was picked up a small number of times. It may be a read error: a sequence one base away is much more abundant. This rearrangement joins TRBV11-2 to TRBJ2-5, with D hard to call. The CDR3 is 12 amino acids. Germline V lookup: CDR1 SGHAT, CDR2 FQNNGV. For the CDR3, the DNA is TGTGCCAGCGGGCAGAACCAAGAGCCCCAGTACTTC. The encoded protein is CASGQNQEPQYF.

The sample holds many counts of this clonotype. V gene TRBV27 combines with J gene TRBJ2-1, with 10 bases lining up with TRBD1. Unmatched junction bases numbered 5, after V lost 7 bases and J lost 2 bases. CDR1 and CDR2 (germline): MNHEY, SMNVEV (reference sequence). The CDR3 extends over 15 amino acids. The CDR3 spells CASTDRGIPYNEQFF. The CDR3 DNA reads TGTGCCAGCACGGACAGGGGGATCCCCTACAATGAGCAGTTCTTC.

This clonotype was counted many times. The chain employs TRBV10-2 and TRBJ2-5; TRBD1 is a possible D gene (5 bases). Deletions cut 6 bases from V and 5 bases from J, with 13 bases between. Germline V gives CDR1 WSHSY, CDR2 SAAADI. The CDR3 length is 13 residues. The CDR3 DNA sequence: TGCGCCAGCAGGGGGCCTAATGGGGAGACCCAGTACTTC. This gives the protein CASRGPNGETQYF.

Concerning this clonotype itself: This may come from a read error, since a much larger clone is one base off. The CDR3 DNA is TGCGGCGTGGCGCAAAGCACAGATACGCAGTATTTT. As protein: CGVAQSTDTQYF. The chain is built from TRBV29-1 and TRBJ2-3; D uncertain. Germline V lookup: CDR1 SQVTM, CDR2 ANQGSEA. The CDR3 contains 12 residues.

The V call is TRBV20-1, the J call TRBJ1-5, with D unclear. V was clipped by 6 bases and J by 1 base, with 10 bases between them. Germline CDR1 reads DFQATT; CDR2 reads SNEGSKA (reference sequence). The CDR3 is 13 amino acids. In nucleotides, the CDR3 is TGCAGTGCGACTCGGAACAGCAATCAGCCCCAGCATTTT. Amino acid sequence: CSATRNSNQPQHF.

About this clonotype: A read error may explain this, as a much larger clone is one base away. The chain is built from TRBV28 and TRBJ1-5, with D maybe TRBD1 (6 bases). The CDR3 totals 14 residues. Looked up from germline, CDR1 is MDHEN and CDR2 is SYDVKM. The CDR3 loop is CASSPQTGNQPQQF. The CDR3 coding sequence is TGTGCCAGCAGTCCCCAGACAGGCAATCAGCCCCAGCAGTTT.

Only a few counts were recorded for this clonotype. This may be a read error, as it is one base from a much larger clone. Here the CDR3 omits its conserved ending phenylalanine or tryptophan, so a read error is the likely source. CDR3 sequence reads: CASSLGLGTSAEQYL. In DNA, the CDR3 is TGCGCCAGCAGCTTGGGTTTGGGGACTAGCGCCGAGCAGTACCTC. The rearrangement uses TRBV5-1 and TRBJ2-7; 10 bases fit TRBD2. Germline V CDR1 and CDR2: SGHRS, YFSETQ. Unmatched junction bases numbered 6, after V lost 0 bases and J lost 6 bases. The CDR3 is 15 residues long.

The table lists this clonotype with many counts. This chain links TRBV7-8 with TRBJ2-7; D assignment may be TRBD1 or TRBD2 (7 bases each). The V and J ends lost 3 bases and 1 base respectively, with 13 bases between them. Germline V gene lookup returns CDR1 SGHVS and CDR2 FQNEAQ. This CDR3 is built from 15 residues. CDR3 region: CASSFQGGMSYEQYF. CDR3 DNA: TGTGCCAGCAGCTTCCAGGGGGGGATGTCCTACGAGCAGTACTTC.

This clonotype was detected many times. The chain employs TRBV28 and TRBJ2-7; tentative D call: TRBD2 (5 bases). Germline loops: CDR1 MDHEN, CDR2 SYDVKM. The V end was cut by 3 bases, the J end by 3 bases, with 12 bases between. The CDR3 spans 14 residues. In DNA, the CDR3 is TGTGCCAGCAGTTTGGGAGACTATCTCTACGAGCAGTACTTC. It translates to CASSLGDYLYEQYF. Combining the CDR3 with reference TRBV28 and TRBJ2-7 gives the whole variable domain DVKVTQSSRYLVKRTGEKVFLECVQDMDHENMFWYRQDPGLGLRLIYFSYDVKMKEKGDIPEGYSVSREKKERFSLILESASTNQTSMYLCASSLGDYLYEQYFGPGTRLTVT.

At least ten counts were recorded for this clonotype. The chain is built from TRBV6-1 and TRBJ2-7; D tentatively reads TRBD1 or TRBD2 (6 bases each). This CDR3 contains 14 residues. Germline values: CDR1 MNHNS, CDR2 SASEGT. V shed 11 bases and J shed 3 bases, with 20 bases lying between them. The CDR3 coding sequence is TGTGCCTACAATAAGGGGGGAATCGGCTACGAGCAGTACTTC. Its translation is CAYNKGGIGYEQYF.

This clonotype was seen at least ten times. J is TRBJ2-3 and V is TRBV9; no clear D gene. The CDR3 sequence is 16 residues long. From germline, CDR1 is SGDLS and CDR2 YYNGEE. V was pared by 0 bases and J by 0 bases, with 11 bases between. CDR3 residues: CASSVGETMSTDTQYF. CDR3 sequence (DNA): TGTGCCAGCAGCGTAGGAGAGACGATGAGCACAGATACGCAGTATTTT.

This clonotype was observed a handful of times. This chain uses TRBV20-1 with TRBJ2-7, with D tentatively TRBD1 or TRBD2 (5 bases each). Germline V gene data show CDR1 as DFQATT and CDR2 as SNEGSKA (reference sequence). This CDR3 has 14 residues. V lost 4 bases and J 5 bases, leaving 18 bases between the germline ends. The CDR3 nucleotides are TGCAGTGCTAAAAAAACCGGGGCCGTGGACGAGCAGTACTTC. Amino acids: CSAKKTGAVDEQYF.

The chain joins TRBV7-2 to TRBJ2-1; the D is unclear. The CDR3 totals 15 residues. CDR1 is SGHTA and CDR2 is FQGNSA in the germline V gene. Trimming shortened V by 1 base and J by 3 bases, and 10 bases separated the two germline ends. The CDR3 loop is CASSLDHNIYNEQFF. For the CDR3, the DNA is TGTGCCAGCAGCTTAGATCACAACATCTACAATGAGCAGTTCTTC.

Of note for this clonotype: With a much larger clone just one base away, this may be a read error. This chain links TRBV6-2 or TRBV6-3 with TRBJ1-5; TRBD1 matches 8 bases. The CDR3 has 14 residues. The germline V gene has CDR1 MNHEY and CDR2 SVGEGT. The CDR3 DNA follows: TGTGCCAGCAGCCCTGACAGGGGAGGGCAGCCCCGGCATTTT. Encoded protein: CASSPDRGGQPRHF.

The sample holds many counts of this clonotype. This chain joins TRBV6-1 and TRBJ1-6; no firm D call. This CDR3 is 14 amino acids long. The V gene's germline CDR1 is MNHNS and CDR2 SASEGT. Trimming shortened V by 6 bases and J by 7 bases, and 13 bases separated the two germline ends. The CDR3, as DNA: TGTGCCAGCAGCAGAGCTTTAGAGAATTCACCCCTCCACTTT. This translates into CASSRALENSPLHF.